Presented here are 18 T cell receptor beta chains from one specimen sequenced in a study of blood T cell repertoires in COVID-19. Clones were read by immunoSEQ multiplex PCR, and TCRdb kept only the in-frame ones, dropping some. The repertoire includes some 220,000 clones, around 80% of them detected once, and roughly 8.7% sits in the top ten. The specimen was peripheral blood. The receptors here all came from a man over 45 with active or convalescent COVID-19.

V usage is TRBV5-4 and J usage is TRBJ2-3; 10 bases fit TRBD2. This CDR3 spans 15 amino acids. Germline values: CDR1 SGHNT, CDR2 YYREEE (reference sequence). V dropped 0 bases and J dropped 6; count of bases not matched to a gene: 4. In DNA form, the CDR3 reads TGTGCCAGCAGCTTGGGGGCTAGCGGGGGTGATACGCAGTATTTT. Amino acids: CASSLGASGGDTQYF.

This CDR3 reads CASSLGGALTDTQYF. The DNA of the CDR3 is TGTGCCAGCAGTTTAGGAGGGGCGCTCACAGATACGCAGTATTTT. The chain carries TRBV28 and TRBJ2-3, with a possible D match to TRBD2 (6 bases). Trimming cost V 2 bases and J 2 bases, with 11 bases left between them. Germline CDR1 reads MDHEN; CDR2 reads SYDVKM. The CDR3 is made up of 15 amino acids. The entire variable domain, with the rest obtained from reference TRBV28 and TRBJ2-3, is as follows: DVKVTQSSRYLVKRTGEKVFLECVQDMDHENMFWYRQDPGLGLRLIYFSYDVKMKEKGDIPEGYSVSREKKERFSLILESASTNQTSMYLCASSLGGALTDTQYFGPGTRLTVL.

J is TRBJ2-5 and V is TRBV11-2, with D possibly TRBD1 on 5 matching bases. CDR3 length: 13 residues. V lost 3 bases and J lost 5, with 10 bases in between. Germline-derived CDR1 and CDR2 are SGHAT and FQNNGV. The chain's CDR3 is CASSFQGTETQYF. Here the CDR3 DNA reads TGTGCCAGCAGCTTTCAGGGTACGGAGACCCAGTACTTC.

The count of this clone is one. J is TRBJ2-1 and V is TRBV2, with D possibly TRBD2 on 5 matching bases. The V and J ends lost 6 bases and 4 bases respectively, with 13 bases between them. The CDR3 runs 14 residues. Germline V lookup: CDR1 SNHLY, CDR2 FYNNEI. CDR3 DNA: TGTGCCAGCAGGGGCGGGTGGGCTTACAATGAGCAGTTCTTC. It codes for CASRGGWAYNEQFF.

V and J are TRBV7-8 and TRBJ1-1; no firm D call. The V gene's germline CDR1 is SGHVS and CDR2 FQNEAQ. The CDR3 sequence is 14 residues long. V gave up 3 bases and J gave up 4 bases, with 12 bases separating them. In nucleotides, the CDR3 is TGTGCCAGCAGCTTTCGGTCTCGCGGCACTGAAGCTTTCTTT. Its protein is CASSFRSRGTEAFF.

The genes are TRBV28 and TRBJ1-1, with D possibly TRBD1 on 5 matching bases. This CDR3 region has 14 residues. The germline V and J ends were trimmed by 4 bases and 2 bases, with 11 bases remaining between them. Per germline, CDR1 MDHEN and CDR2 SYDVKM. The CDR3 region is CASSWGGINTEAFF. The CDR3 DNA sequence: TGTGCCAGCAGTTGGGGGGGGATAAACACTGAAGCTTTCTTT. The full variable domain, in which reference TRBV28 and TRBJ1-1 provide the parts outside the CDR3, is DVKVTQSSRYLVKRTGEKVFLECVQDMDHENMFWYRQDPGLGLRLIYFSYDVKMKEKGDIPEGYSVSREKKERFSLILESASTNQTSMYLCASSWGGINTEAFFGQGTRLTVV.

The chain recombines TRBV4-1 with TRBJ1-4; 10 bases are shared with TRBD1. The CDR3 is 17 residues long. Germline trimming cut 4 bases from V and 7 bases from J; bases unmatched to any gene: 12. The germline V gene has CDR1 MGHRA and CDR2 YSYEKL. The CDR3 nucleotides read TGCGCCAGCAGCCGAGCCCCGGTAGGGACAGGGGTTGAAAAACTGTTTTTT. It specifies CASSRAPVGTGVEKLFF.

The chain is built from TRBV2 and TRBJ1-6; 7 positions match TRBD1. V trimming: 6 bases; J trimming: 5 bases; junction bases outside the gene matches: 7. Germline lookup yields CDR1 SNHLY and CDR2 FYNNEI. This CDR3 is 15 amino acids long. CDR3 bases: TGTGCCAGCAGGAACCGGGACAGCAATAATTCACCCCTCCACTTT. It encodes CASRNRDSNNSPLHF.

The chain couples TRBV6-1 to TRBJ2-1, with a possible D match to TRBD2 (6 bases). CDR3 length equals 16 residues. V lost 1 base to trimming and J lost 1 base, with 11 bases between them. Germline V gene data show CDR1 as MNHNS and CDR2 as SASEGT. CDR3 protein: CASSEVPGRSYNEQFF. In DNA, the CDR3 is TGTGCCAGCAGTGAAGTCCCGGGGAGGTCCTACAATGAGCAGTTCTTC.

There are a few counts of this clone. The DNA of the CDR3 is TGTGCCAGCAGTCTCTTAGGACAGGGCGAGGGGGAGACCCAGTACTTC. Its protein product is CASSLLGQGEGETQYF. The J gene is TRBJ2-5, the V gene TRBV2; the match to TRBD1 covers 8 bases. Germline CDR1 and CDR2: SNHLY and FYNNEI. The CDR3 has 16 residues. The junction had 13 bases not matched to a gene; V was cut back by 5 bases and J by 5 bases.

The CDR3 nucleotides are TGTGCCAGCGGGAGGGGTGCGAACACTGAAGCTTTCTTT. Protein sequence: CASGRGANTEAFF. The chain links TRBV6-6 to TRBJ1-1; maybe TRBD1 (5 bases). The V and J ends lost 8 bases and 1 base respectively, with 11 bases between them. This CDR3 has 13 residues. CDR1 is MNHNY, CDR2 SVGAGI, per germline (reference sequence).

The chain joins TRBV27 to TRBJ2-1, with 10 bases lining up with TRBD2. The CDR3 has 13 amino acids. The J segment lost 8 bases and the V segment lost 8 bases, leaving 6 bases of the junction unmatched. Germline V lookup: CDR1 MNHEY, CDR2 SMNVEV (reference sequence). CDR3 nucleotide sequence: TGTGCCAGCTTCACTAGCGGGATCCATGAGCAGTTCTTC. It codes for CASFTSGIHEQFF.

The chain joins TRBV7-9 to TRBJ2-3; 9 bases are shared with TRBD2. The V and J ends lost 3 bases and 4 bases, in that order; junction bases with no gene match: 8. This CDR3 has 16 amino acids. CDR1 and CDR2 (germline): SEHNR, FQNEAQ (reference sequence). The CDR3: CASSLRREGPPDTQYF. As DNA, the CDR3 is TGTGCCAGCAGCTTGAGGCGGGAGGGTCCCCCAGATACGCAGTATTTT.

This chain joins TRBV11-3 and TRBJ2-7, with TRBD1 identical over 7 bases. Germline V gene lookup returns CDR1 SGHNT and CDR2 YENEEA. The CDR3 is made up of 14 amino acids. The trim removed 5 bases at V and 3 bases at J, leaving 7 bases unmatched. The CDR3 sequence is CASSAGGDSYEQYF. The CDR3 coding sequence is TGTGCCAGCAGCGCGGGTGGGGACAGCTACGAGCAGTACTTC.

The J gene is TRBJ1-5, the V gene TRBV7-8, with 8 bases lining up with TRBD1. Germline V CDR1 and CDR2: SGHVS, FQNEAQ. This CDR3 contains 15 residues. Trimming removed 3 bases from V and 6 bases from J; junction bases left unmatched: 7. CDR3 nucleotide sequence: TGTGCCAGCAGCTTCGGTCAGGGGGCAATTCAGCCCCAGCATTTT. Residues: CASSFGQGAIQPQHF.

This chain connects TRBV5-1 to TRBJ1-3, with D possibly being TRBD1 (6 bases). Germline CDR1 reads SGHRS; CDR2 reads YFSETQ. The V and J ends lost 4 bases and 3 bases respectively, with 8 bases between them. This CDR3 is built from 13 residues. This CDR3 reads CASSDRIGNTIYF. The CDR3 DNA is TGCGCCAGCAGCGACAGGATTGGAAACACCATATATTTT.

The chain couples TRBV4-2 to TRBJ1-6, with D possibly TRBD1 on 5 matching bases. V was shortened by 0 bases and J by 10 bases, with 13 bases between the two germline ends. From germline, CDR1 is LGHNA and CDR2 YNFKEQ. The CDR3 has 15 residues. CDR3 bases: TGTGCCAGCAGCCAAGATGGAAGGGGTGAATCACCCCTCCACTTT. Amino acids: CASSQDGRGESPLHF.

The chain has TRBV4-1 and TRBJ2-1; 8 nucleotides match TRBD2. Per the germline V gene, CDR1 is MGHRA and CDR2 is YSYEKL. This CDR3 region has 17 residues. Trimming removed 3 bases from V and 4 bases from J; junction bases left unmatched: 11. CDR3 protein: CASSHGSGGPRYNEQFF. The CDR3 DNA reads TGCGCCAGCAGCCACGGCTCGGGGGGGCCTAGGTACAATGAGCAGTTCTTC.